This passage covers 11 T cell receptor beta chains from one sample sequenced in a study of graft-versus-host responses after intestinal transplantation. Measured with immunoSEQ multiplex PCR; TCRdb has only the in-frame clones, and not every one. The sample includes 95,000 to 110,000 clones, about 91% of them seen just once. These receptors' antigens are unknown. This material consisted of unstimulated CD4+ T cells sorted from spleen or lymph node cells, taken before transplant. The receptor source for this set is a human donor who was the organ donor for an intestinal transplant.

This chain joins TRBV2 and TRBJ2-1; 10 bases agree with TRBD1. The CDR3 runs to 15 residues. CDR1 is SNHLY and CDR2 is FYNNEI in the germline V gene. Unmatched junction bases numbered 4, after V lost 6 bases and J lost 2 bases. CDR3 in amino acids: CASSSGTGAYNEQFF. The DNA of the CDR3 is TGTGCCAGCAGCTCCGGGACAGGGGCCTACAATGAGCAGTTCTTC.

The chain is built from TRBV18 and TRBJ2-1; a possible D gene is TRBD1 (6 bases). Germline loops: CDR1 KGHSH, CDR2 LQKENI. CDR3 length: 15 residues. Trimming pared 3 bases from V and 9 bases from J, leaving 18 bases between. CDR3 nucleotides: TGTGCCAGCTCACCTGCGACAGGCCAAGTAGCTGAGCAGTTCTTC. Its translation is CASSPATGQVAEQFF.

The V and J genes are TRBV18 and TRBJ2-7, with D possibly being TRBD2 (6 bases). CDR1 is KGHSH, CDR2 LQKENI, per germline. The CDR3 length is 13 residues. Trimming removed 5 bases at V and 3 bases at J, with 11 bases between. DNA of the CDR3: TGTGCCAGCTCAGAGGGACTGGGCTACGAGCAGTACTTC. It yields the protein CASSEGLGYEQYF.

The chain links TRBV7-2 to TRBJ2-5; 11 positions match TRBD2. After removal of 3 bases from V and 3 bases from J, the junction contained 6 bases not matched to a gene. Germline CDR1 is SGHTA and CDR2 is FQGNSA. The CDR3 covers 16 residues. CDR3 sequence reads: CASSFAPSGGKETQYF. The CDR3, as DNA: TGTGCCAGCAGCTTTGCCCCTAGCGGGGGGAAAGAGACCCAGTACTTC.

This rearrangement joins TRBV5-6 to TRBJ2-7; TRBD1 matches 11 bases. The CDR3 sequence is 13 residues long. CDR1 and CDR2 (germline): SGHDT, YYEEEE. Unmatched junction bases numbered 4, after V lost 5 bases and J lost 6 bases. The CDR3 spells CASRGQGAGEQYF. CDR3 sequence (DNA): TGTGCCAGCAGAGGACAGGGGGCGGGCGAGCAGTACTTC.

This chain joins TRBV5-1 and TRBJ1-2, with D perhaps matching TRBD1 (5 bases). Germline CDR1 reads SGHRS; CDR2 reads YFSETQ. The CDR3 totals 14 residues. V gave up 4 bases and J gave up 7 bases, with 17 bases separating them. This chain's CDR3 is CASSVEIQGAGYTF. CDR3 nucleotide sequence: TGCGCCAGCAGCGTGGAGATTCAAGGGGCTGGCTACACCTTC.

The CDR3 loop reads CASSSWTGRYEQYF. The CDR3 nucleotides are TGTGCCAGTAGTTCCTGGACAGGGCGCTACGAGCAGTACTTC. V and J are TRBV19 and TRBJ2-7; 8 bases map to TRBD1. Looked up from germline, CDR1 is LNHDA and CDR2 is SQIVND (reference sequence). The CDR3 runs 14 residues. V dropped 5 bases and J dropped 3; count of bases not matched to a gene: 6.

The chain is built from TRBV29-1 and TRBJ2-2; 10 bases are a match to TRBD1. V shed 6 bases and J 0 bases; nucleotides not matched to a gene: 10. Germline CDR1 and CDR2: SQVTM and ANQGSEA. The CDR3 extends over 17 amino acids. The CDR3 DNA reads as TGCAGCGTCCGGACAGGGGGGAAAAGGGCGAACACCGGGGAGCTGTTTTTT. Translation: CSVRTGGKRANTGELFF.

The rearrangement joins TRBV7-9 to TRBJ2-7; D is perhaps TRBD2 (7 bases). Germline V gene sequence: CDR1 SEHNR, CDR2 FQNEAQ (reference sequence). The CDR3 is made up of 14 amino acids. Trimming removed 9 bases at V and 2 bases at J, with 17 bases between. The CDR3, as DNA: TGTGCCAGTCGGCCTAGGGGGGGAACCTACGAGCAGTACTTC. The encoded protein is CASRPRGGTYEQYF.

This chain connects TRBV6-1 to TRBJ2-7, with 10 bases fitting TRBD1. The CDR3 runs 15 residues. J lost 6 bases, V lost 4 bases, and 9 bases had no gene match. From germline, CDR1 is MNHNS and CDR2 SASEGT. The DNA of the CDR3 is TGTGCCAGCAGTGGCGCCGGGACAGGGGCTTCCGAGCAGTACTTC. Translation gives CASSGAGTGASEQYF.

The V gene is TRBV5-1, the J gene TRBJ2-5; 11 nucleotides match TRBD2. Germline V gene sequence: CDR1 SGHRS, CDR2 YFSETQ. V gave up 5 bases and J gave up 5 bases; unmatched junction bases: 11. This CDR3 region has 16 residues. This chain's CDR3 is CASSSSGGAGWETQYF. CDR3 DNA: TGCGCCAGCAGTAGTAGCGGGGGGGCCGGATGGGAGACCCAGTACTTC.